Below are 10 T cell receptor beta chains sequenced from a single sample in a study of siplizumab effects on memory and regulatory T cells. Here immunoSEQ multiplex PCR was the method, and the copy in TCRdb shows in-frame clones only, minus some. The data contain around 99,000 clones, about 90% of them singletons. Sequenced: Tregs sorted from blood. These receptors originate from a human donor in good health.

The genes are TRBV29-1 and TRBJ1-2; a possible D gene is TRBD1 (5 bases). Germline CDR1 reads SQVTM; CDR2 reads ANQGSEA. V lost 4 bases and J 4 bases, leaving 19 bases between the germline ends. CDR3 length equals 15 residues. CDR3 in amino acids: CSVASFVAGTYGYTF. For the CDR3, the DNA is TGCAGCGTTGCGTCTTTCGTGGCAGGGACCTATGGCTACACCTTC.

J is TRBJ1-2 and V is TRBV7-6; TRBD1 aligns across 7 bases. The V gene end was trimmed by 4 bases and the J gene end by 5 bases; junction bases not matched to a gene: 13. Germline V gene sequence: CDR1 SGHVS, CDR2 FNYEAQ. The CDR3 is 16 residues long. CDR3: CASSSFGGQRTYGYTF. The CDR3 DNA is TGTGCCAGCAGCTCCTTCGGGGGACAGAGGACTTATGGCTACACCTTC.

This chain links TRBV5-4 with TRBJ2-5; D possibly corresponds to TRBD1 (5 bases). Germline CDR1 is SGHNT and CDR2 is YYREEE (reference sequence). The CDR3 consists of 14 residues. V was shortened by 0 bases and J by 4 bases, with 10 bases between the two germline ends. The CDR3, as DNA: TGTGCCAGCAGCTTGGATGACAGAGCAGAGACCCAGTACTTC. Amino acid sequence: CASSLDDRAETQYF.

The rearrangement uses TRBV10-3 and TRBJ1-2; TRBD1 agrees at 8 bases. Unmatched junction bases numbered 2, after V lost 0 bases and J lost 2 bases. Germline CDR1 is ENHRY and CDR2 is SYGVKD. The length of the CDR3 is 15 residues. CDR3 sequence reads: CAISESSGGNYGYTF. The CDR3 DNA reads TGTGCCATCAGTGAGTCCTCAGGGGGCAACTATGGCTACACCTTC.

The chain recombines TRBV2 with TRBJ2-3, with 10 bases aligning to TRBD1. CDR1 and CDR2 from the germline V gene are SNHLY and FYNNEI. CDR3 length equals 14 residues. J lost 7 bases, V lost 10 bases, and 11 bases had no gene match. In DNA form, the CDR3 reads TGTGCCACCCCCCTTGGACAGGGGGAAAATACGCAGTATTTT. Translated: CATPLGQGENTQYF.

The genes are TRBV4-2 and TRBJ2-1, with TRBD2 identical over 9 bases. The CDR3 consists of 16 residues. The junction had 11 bases not matched to a gene; V was cut back by 4 bases and J by 7 bases. Germline values: CDR1 LGHNA, CDR2 YNFKEQ. The CDR3 sequence is CASSLAQVSGRNEQFF. CDR3 in DNA: TGTGCCAGCAGCCTAGCCCAGGTTAGCGGGAGAAATGAGCAGTTCTTC.

The chain links TRBV7-9 to TRBJ1-3; D ambiguous. Between the trimmed V and J ends, which lost 2 bases and 0 bases, there was a span of 17 bases. CDR1 and CDR2 from the germline V gene are SEHNR and FQNEAQ (reference sequence). This CDR3 is built from 18 residues. Here the CDR3 DNA reads TGTGCCAGCAGCTTACATTTCCTGTCTAAGAGCTCTGGAAACACCATATATTTT. Protein: CASSLHFLSKSSGNTIYF.

V usage is TRBV29-1 and J usage is TRBJ2-3; 10 bases align to TRBD2. Trimming at V came to 7 bases and at J to 2 bases, leaving 6 bases not matched to a gene. Germline CDR1 and CDR2: SQVTM and ANQGSEA. This CDR3 has 14 amino acids. The CDR3 DNA sequence: TGCAGCGGCCGGACTAGCGGCTTCACAGATACGCAGTATTTT. Amino acid sequence: CSGRTSGFTDTQYF.

The chain links TRBV2 to TRBJ1-1; no firm D call. CDR1 SNHLY and CDR2 FYNNEI come from the germline V gene. The CDR3 loop spans 13 amino acids. V gave up 4 bases and J gave up 4 bases, with 10 bases separating them. This CDR3 reads CASSVLAATEAFF. DNA for the CDR3: TGTGCCAGCAGTGTTCTGGCCGCCACTGAAGCTTTCTTT. Variable domain in full (rest from reference TRBV2 and TRBJ1-1): EPEVTQTPSHQVTQMGQEVILRCVPISNHLYFYWYRQILGQKVEFLVSFYNNEISEKSEIFDDQFSVERPDGSNFTLKIRSTKLEDSAMYFCASSVLAATEAFFGQGTRLTVV.

The gene calls are TRBV9 and TRBJ2-5; 8 bases align to TRBD2. The J segment lost 5 bases and the V segment lost 0 bases, leaving 6 bases of the junction unmatched. The CDR3 spans 15 residues. Germline V gives CDR1 SGDLS, CDR2 YYNGEE. The CDR3 is CASSVAAGVRETQYF. In DNA form, the CDR3 reads TGTGCCAGCAGCGTAGCAGCGGGGGTGCGGGAGACCCAGTACTTC.